The rows below give T cell receptor beta chains drawn from one sample of a study of blood T cell repertoires in COVID-19. Profiled with immunoSEQ multiplex PCR; TCRdb holds only in-frame clones, not every one. The sample contains around 130,000 clones, around 80% of which appear only once. Material: peripheral blood. Receptors originate from a woman between 55 and 75 years old with acute or convalescent COVID-19. CDR3s include the opening cysteine and the closing phenylalanine or tryptophan. Fields, in order: J gene, V gene, CDR3 protein.

j_gene: TRBJ1-1; v_gene: TRBV5-6; CDR3aa: CASSGQGQLPEAFF
j_gene: TRBJ1-5; v_gene: TRBV19; CDR3aa: CARDLLTGSAYSNQPQHF
j_gene: TRBJ1-4; v_gene: TRBV30; CDR3aa: CAWSVQAARSEKLFF
j_gene: TRBJ1-2; v_gene: TRBV10-3; CDR3aa: CAISDSREDGYTF
j_gene: TRBJ1-1; v_gene: TRBV15; CDR3aa: CATSRVQTGLNTEAFF
j_gene: TRBJ2-1; v_gene: TRBV5-6; CDR3aa: CASSWGVMGYNEQFF
j_gene: TRBJ1-4; v_gene: TRBV30; CDR3aa: CAWSYRGTGNEKLFF
j_gene: TRBJ2-7; v_gene: TRBV6-5; CDR3aa: CASSYREWDEQYF
j_gene: TRBJ2-7; v_gene: TRBV23-1; CDR3aa: CASSQGFMEAGQYF
j_gene: TRBJ2-1; v_gene: TRBV7-8; CDR3aa: CASSLTRTGRGEQFF
j_gene: TRBJ1-5; v_gene: TRBV9; CDR3aa: CASSAPLGEGGQPQHF
j_gene: TRBJ1-3; v_gene: TRBV9; CDR3aa: CASDWRNTIYF
j_gene: TRBJ2-5; v_gene: TRBV2; CDR3aa: CASSPGTALEETQYF
j_gene: TRBJ1-2; v_gene: TRBV2; CDR3aa: CASSEALPRSYGYTF
j_gene: TRBJ2-1; v_gene: TRBV7-9; CDR3aa: CASSAGTGEDEQFF
j_gene: TRBJ2-2; v_gene: TRBV19; CDR3aa: CASSTPNRGDTGELFF
j_gene: TRBJ2-3; v_gene: TRBV30; CDR3aa: CAWSVSRTGGHTDTQYF
j_gene: TRBJ2-7; v_gene: TRBV25-1; CDR3aa: CASSGFDSGDEQYF
j_gene: TRBJ1-4; v_gene: TRBV5-6; CDR3aa: CASSLTGGSEKLFF
j_gene: TRBJ2-1; v_gene: TRBV29-1; CDR3aa: CSVRQGDSYNEQFF
j_gene: TRBJ2-3; v_gene: TRBV11-2; CDR3aa: CASSLQGRGTQYF
j_gene: TRBJ2-6; v_gene: TRBV28; CDR3aa: CASRSGESSGANVLTF
j_gene: TRBJ1-1; v_gene: TRBV3-1/TRBV3-2; CDR3aa: CASSQDRGRAFF
j_gene: TRBJ2-5; v_gene: TRBV14; CDR3aa: CASSQEEIRQTQYF
j_gene: TRBJ1-2; v_gene: TRBV7-8; CDR3aa: CASSLGVGGQGLIYTF
j_gene: TRBJ1-3; v_gene: TRBV12-5; CDR3aa: CASGRDSGNTIYF
j_gene: TRBJ2-5; v_gene: TRBV6-5; CDR3aa: CASSPVQETQYF
j_gene: TRBJ1-2; v_gene: TRBV12-5; CDR3aa: CASGLGQQGAYGYTF
j_gene: TRBJ1-5; v_gene: TRBV19; CDR3aa: CASSGTGGQPQHF
j_gene: TRBJ2-7; v_gene: TRBV2; CDR3aa: CASRGSGEQYF
j_gene: TRBJ2-1; v_gene: TRBV2; CDR3aa: CAIQEALSYNEQFF
j_gene: TRBJ1-6; v_gene: TRBV7-9; CDR3aa: CASSLARGRQDGSSPLHF
j_gene: TRBJ1-2; v_gene: TRBV18; CDR3aa: CASSLGQGDYGYTF
j_gene: TRBJ1-2; v_gene: TRBV3-1/TRBV3-2; CDR3aa: CASSQVGDRIDGYTF
j_gene: TRBJ1-4; v_gene: TRBV2; CDR3aa: CASSSQRQGAFGKLFF
j_gene: TRBJ1-5; v_gene: TRBV4-1; CDR3aa: CASSQDEGVRQPQHF
j_gene: TRBJ1-5; v_gene: TRBV19; CDR3aa: CASSIRQGSNQPQHF
j_gene: TRBJ2-2; v_gene: TRBV24-1; CDR3aa: CATSDFDTGELFF
j_gene: TRBJ1-5; v_gene: TRBV12-3/TRBV12-4; CDR3aa: CASGWEANQPQHF
j_gene: TRBJ1-1; v_gene: TRBV10-3; CDR3aa: CAISPDARAAFF
j_gene: TRBJ1-3; v_gene: TRBV19; CDR3aa: CASSPPGDLGNTIYF
j_gene: TRBJ1-1; v_gene: TRBV27; CDR3aa: CASSSPGTGHTEAFF
j_gene: TRBJ1-5; v_gene: TRBV4-1; CDR3aa: CASSQNVRRGSNQPQHF
j_gene: TRBJ2-3; v_gene: TRBV5-8; CDR3aa: CASSIGQGRVGRDTQYF
j_gene: TRBJ1-1; v_gene: TRBV19; CDR3aa: CASSYRRTGVNTEAFF
j_gene: TRBJ2-7; v_gene: TRBV29-1; CDR3aa: CSVEGSGAYEQYF
j_gene: TRBJ2-3; v_gene: TRBV30; CDR3aa: CAWISKQADTQYF